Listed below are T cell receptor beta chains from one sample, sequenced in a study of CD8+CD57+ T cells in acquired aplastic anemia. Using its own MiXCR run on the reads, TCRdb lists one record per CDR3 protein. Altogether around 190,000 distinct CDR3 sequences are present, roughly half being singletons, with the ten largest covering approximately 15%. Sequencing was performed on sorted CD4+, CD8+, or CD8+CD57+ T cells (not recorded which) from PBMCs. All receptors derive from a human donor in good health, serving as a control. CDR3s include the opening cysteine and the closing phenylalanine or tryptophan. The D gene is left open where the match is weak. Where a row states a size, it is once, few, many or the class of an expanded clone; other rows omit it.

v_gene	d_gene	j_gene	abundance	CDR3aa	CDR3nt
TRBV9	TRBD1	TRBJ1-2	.	CASSGEGGGTYGYTF	TGTGCCAGCAGCGGGGAGGGAGGGGGCACATATGGCTACACCTTC
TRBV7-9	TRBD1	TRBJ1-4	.	CAGSLEGQGFEKLFF	TGTGCCGGCAGCTTGGAGGGACAGGGTTTTGAAAAACTGTTTTTT
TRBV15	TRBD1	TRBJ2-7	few	CATSTPGQAGEQYF	TGTGCCACCAGCACGCCGGGACAGGCCGGGGAGCAGTACTTC
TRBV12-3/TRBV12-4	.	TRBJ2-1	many	CASSYYNEQFF	TGTGCCAGCAGTTATTACAATGAGCAGTTCTTC
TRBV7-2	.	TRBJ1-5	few	CASSPRDLGNQPQHF	TGTGCCAGCAGCCCCCGCGACCTGGGTAATCAGCCCCAGCATTTT
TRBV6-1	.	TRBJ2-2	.	CASRTPLNTGELFF	TGTGCCAGCCGTACCCCACTTAACACCGGGGAGCTGTTTTTT
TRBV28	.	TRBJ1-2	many	CASSSYGYTF	TGTGCCAGCAGCAGCTATGGCTACACCTTC
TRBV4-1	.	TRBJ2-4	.	CASSQSGAGNIQYF	TGCGCCAGCAGCCAAAGTGGGGCAGGTAACATTCAGTACTTC
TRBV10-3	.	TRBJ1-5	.	CAISDSGGYNQPQRF	TGTGCCATCAGCGATTCGGGAGGTTACAATCAGCCCCAGCGTTTT
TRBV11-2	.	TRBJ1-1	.	CASSSDQRGRGAFF	TGTGCCAGCAGCTCAGATCAGAGAGGGCGAGGAGCTTTCTTT
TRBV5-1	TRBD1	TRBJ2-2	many	CASSRAGGVTGELFF	TGCGCCAGCAGCCGAGCAGGGGGCGTTACCGGGGAGCTGTTTTTT
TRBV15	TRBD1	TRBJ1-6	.	CATSRGGQGYNSPLHF	TGTGCCACCAGCAGGGGGGGACAGGGCTATAATTCACCCCTCCACTTT
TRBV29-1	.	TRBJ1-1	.	CSAGGAEAFF	TGCAGCGCTGGCGGGGCTGAAGCTTTCTTT
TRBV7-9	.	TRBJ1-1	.	CASSLQINTEAFF	TGTGCCAGCAGCTTACAGATCAACACTGAAGCTTTCTTT
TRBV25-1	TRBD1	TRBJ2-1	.	CASSEGAGGNNEQFF	TGTGCCAGCAGTGAAGGGGCAGGGGGTAACAATGAGCAGTTCTTC
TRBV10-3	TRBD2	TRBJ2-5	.	CAISELSGLAGITYQETQYF	TGTGCCATCAGTGAGCTCTCGGGACTAGCGGGCATCACCTACCAAGAGACCCAGTACTTC
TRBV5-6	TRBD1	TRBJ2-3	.	CASSTGTATDTQYF	TGTGCCAGCAGCACCGGGACAGCCACAGATACGCAGTATTTT
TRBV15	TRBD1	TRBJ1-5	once	CATSSDGQDGSQPQHF	TGTGCCACCAGCAGTGATGGACAGGACGGAAGTCAGCCCCAGCATTTT
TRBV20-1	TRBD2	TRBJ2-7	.	CSDPGLAYEQYF	TGCAGTGACCCGGGACTAGCTTACGAGCAGTACTTC
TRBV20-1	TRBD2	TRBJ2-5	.	CSARVGERELRETQYF	TGCAGTGCTAGAGTTGGCGAGCGGGAGCTGAGGGAGACCCAGTACTTC
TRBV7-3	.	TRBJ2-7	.	CASTRSGTSYQQYF	TGTGCCAGCACGAGGTCGGGGACGTCCTACCAGCAGTACTTC